These 4 T cell receptor beta chains came from one sample sequenced in a study of blood T cell repertoires in COVID-19. TCRdb's table, derived via immunoSEQ multiplex PCR, lists solely in-frame clones and lacks some. Of 20,000 to 25,000 clones listed, 83% were seen once; the top ten hold over 45%. The material sequenced was peripheral blood. The receptors here all came from a man aged 65-85 years with acute or convalescent COVID-19.

The chain combines TRBV6-2 or TRBV6-3 with TRBJ2-7; 10 nucleotides align to TRBD1. The CDR3 length is 21 residues. The V segment lost 1 base and the J segment 5 bases; nucleotides outside the gene matches: 23. CDR1 is MNHEY and CDR2 is SVGEGT in the germline V gene. The CDR3 sequence is CASSYYYILRDRGFATDEQYF. The CDR3 DNA sequence: TGTGCCAGCAGTTACTACTATATCCTCCGGGACAGGGGCTTTGCCACGGACGAGCAGTACTTC.

The chain is built from TRBV3-1 (or the pseudogene TRBV3-2) and TRBJ1-2, with a possible D match to TRBD1 (5 bases). Germline V gives CDR1 LGHDT, CDR2 YNNKEL (reference sequence). This CDR3 spans 15 amino acids. V was trimmed by 0 bases and J by 3 bases, leaving 11 bases between them. In DNA, the CDR3 is TGTGCCAGCAGCCAAGATCAAGGCAGGGACTATGGCTACACCTTC. Amino acid sequence: CASSQDQGRDYGYTF.

The chain employs TRBV5-4 and TRBJ1-5, with 7 positions matching TRBD1. This CDR3 has 12 residues. V lost 1 base and J lost 16; bases outside the gene matches: 8. Germline V gene sequence: CDR1 SGHNT, CDR2 YYREEE (reference sequence). CDR3 sequence reads: CASSLQRGRLHF. CDR3 DNA sequence: TGTGCCAGCAGCTTGCAAAGGGGGCGCCTTCATTTT.

The rearrangement joins TRBV19 to TRBJ1-3, with 7 bases lining up with TRBD1. Per the germline V gene, CDR1 is LNHDA and CDR2 is SQIVND (reference sequence). V shed 7 bases and J 0 bases; nucleotides not matched to a gene: 9. This CDR3 has 16 residues. The CDR3 sequence is CASNPDRRGSGNTIYF. CDR3 DNA sequence: TGTGCCAGTAACCCGGACAGGCGAGGCTCTGGAAACACCATATATTTT. Full variable domain (missing parts from reference TRBV19 and TRBJ1-3): DGGITQSPKYLFRKEGQNVTLSCEQNLNHDAMYWYRQDPGQGLRLIYYSQIVNDFQKGDIAEGYSVSREKKESFPLTVTSAQKNPTAFYLCASNPDRRGSGNTIYFGEGSWLTVV.